The 25 T cell receptor beta chains below come from one sample, sequenced in a study of blood T cell repertoires in COVID-19 (dated by TCRdb to the early 2020s). Library method: the immunoSEQ multiplex PCR assay. TCRdb mirrors the immuneACCESS table, restricted to in-frame sequences. Some clones are absent from its copies; in checked studies, under half trace to an unresolved V gene, and the reason for the others is unknown. For this sample the table gives 65,000 to 80,000 clones, of which around nine tenths were detected only once. About 5% of the sample comes from the top ten. Sequencing was done on a sample of peripheral blood. The origin of the receptors is a human donor in a cohort sampled during active COVID-19.

The chain joins TRBV30 to TRBJ1-3; no firm D call. The germline V and J ends were trimmed by 0 bases and 11 bases, with 14 bases remaining between them. Germline V lookup: CDR1 GTSNPN, CDR2 SVGIG (reference sequence). The CDR3 loop spans 13 amino acids. The CDR3 spells CAWSVDGVNPIYF. The CDR3 DNA reads TGTGCCTGGAGTGTGGACGGGGTTAACCCCATATATTTT.

This clone has only one observation. This sequence joins TRBV7-9 and TRBJ2-5; TRBD1 agrees at 10 bases. Germline CDR1 and CDR2: SEHNR and FQNEAQ (reference sequence). Trimming at V came to 4 bases and at J to 5 bases, leaving 1 base not matched to a gene. The CDR3 has 13 amino acids. CDR3 nucleotides: TGTGCCAGCAGCTCGACAGGGGGCGAGACCCAGTACTTC. It specifies CASSSTGGETQYF.

This rearrangement joins TRBV19 to TRBJ2-7, with D possibly TRBD2 on 6 matching bases. Trimming took 0 bases from V and 2 from J, leaving 11 bases between them. CDR1 and CDR2 (germline): LNHDA, SQIVND (reference sequence). There are 15 residues in the CDR3. The CDR3 region is CASSIDLGGTYEQYF. Here the CDR3 DNA reads TGTGCCAGTAGTATAGATCTGGGGGGAACCTACGAGCAGTACTTC.

The genes are TRBV14 and TRBJ1-2; no definite D call. This CDR3 is built from 13 residues. V lost 1 base and J 4 bases, leaving 7 bases between the germline ends. Germline CDR1 reads SGHDN; CDR2 reads FVKESK. CDR3 protein: CASSQVRSYGYTF. In DNA, the CDR3 is TGTGCCAGCAGCCAAGTCCGGAGCTATGGCTACACCTTC.

The chain joins TRBV6-6 to TRBJ1-2; weak D call: TRBD1 (6 bases). The CDR3 length is 16 residues. The V end lost 5 bases, the J end lost 5 bases, and 21 bases lay between the germline ends. Germline V gene data show CDR1 as MNHNY and CDR2 as SVGAGI (reference sequence). CDR3 loop: CASSPTTLRGSYGYTF. The CDR3 DNA sequence: TGTGCCAGCAGTCCCACCACCCTCAGGGGTTCATATGGCTACACCTTC.

The V and J genes are TRBV29-1 and TRBJ2-4; TRBD2 matches 15 bases. The germline V gene has CDR1 SQVTM and CDR2 ANQGSEA. V trimming: 2 bases; J trimming: 7 bases; junction bases outside the gene matches: 3. This CDR3 is 15 amino acids long. This chain's CDR3 is CSVEFGTSGGNIQYF. The CDR3 DNA is TGCAGCGTTGAATTCGGGACTAGCGGGGGGAACATTCAGTACTTC.

This sequence joins TRBV19 and TRBJ1-5; TRBD1 aligns across 9 bases. CDR1 and CDR2 (germline): LNHDA, SQIVND (reference sequence). Trimming took 4 bases from V and 2 from J; bases not matched to a gene: 0. The CDR3 length is 14 residues. The CDR3 protein is CASSRQGGNQPQHF. For the CDR3, the DNA is TGTGCCAGTAGTAGACAGGGGGGCAATCAGCCCCAGCATTTT.

This rearrangement joins TRBV7-9 to TRBJ1-4; no reliable D call. The CDR3 has 17 amino acids. Per germline, CDR1 SEHNR and CDR2 FQNEAQ (reference sequence). The V end lost 1 base, the J end lost 4 bases, and 16 bases lay between the germline ends. Here the CDR3 reads CASSLGITGILNEKLFF. The CDR3 DNA reads TGTGCCAGCAGCTTAGGAATTACCGGGATTCTTAATGAAAAACTGTTTTTT. The entire variable domain, with the rest obtained from reference TRBV7-9 and TRBJ1-4, is as follows: DTGVSQNPRHKITKRGQNVTFRCDPISEHNRLYWYRQTLGQGPEFLTYFQNEAQLEKSRLLSDRFSAERPKGSFSTLEIQRTEQGDSAMYLCASSLGITGILNEKLFFGSGTQLSVL.

The gene calls are TRBV11-1 and TRBJ2-1, with 12 bases matching TRBD2. Germline V gene data show CDR1 as SGHAT and CDR2 as FQDESV (reference sequence). The CDR3 contains 15 residues. V was pared by 5 bases and J by 10 bases, with 9 bases of the junction left unmatched. The CDR3 DNA reads TGTGCCAGCAGCGGGGCTAGCGGGGGGGCCGAGGAGCAGTTCTTC. Protein sequence: CASSGASGGAEEQFF.

CDR3 region: CASSLRPLAGAYNEQFF. CDR3 in DNA: TGTGCCAGCAGCTTAAGGCCTCTAGCGGGGGCCTACAATGAGCAGTTCTTC. This sequence joins TRBV7-3 and TRBJ2-1; 10 positions match TRBD2. Trimming took 1 base from V and 2 from J; bases not matched to a gene: 5. CDR3 length: 17 residues. CDR1 SGHTA and CDR2 FQGTGA come from the germline V gene.

As DNA, the CDR3 is TGTGCCAGCAGTTTAGGCAGAAACTATGGCTACACCTTC. Translation: CASSLGRNYGYTF. This chain connects TRBV12-3 or TRBV12-4 to TRBJ1-2, with D uncertain. This CDR3 contains 13 residues. Between the trimmed V and J ends, which lost 1 base and 2 bases, there was a span of 5 bases.

This rearrangement joins TRBV7-6 to TRBJ2-5; D gene ambiguous. The CDR3 length is 13 residues. The V gene's germline CDR1 is SGHVS and CDR2 FNYEAQ. V shed 6 bases and J shed 3 bases, with 11 bases lying between them. For the CDR3, the DNA is TGTGCCAGCAGTCGCCTCGCGAAAGAGACCCAGTACTTC. Its translation: CASSRLAKETQYF.

This chain connects TRBV7-8 to TRBJ1-1, with 9 bases identical to TRBD1. Germline loops: CDR1 SGHVS, CDR2 FQNEAQ. CDR3 length equals 15 residues. J gave up 1 base and V 4 bases, and 4 bases lay outside the gene matches. The CDR3 bases are TGTGCCAGCAGCTGGCCGGGACAGGGGAACACTGAAGCTTTCTTT. It encodes CASSWPGQGNTEAFF.

The chain employs TRBV27 and TRBJ2-7, with a weak D call TRBD1 (5 bases). V was pared by 0 bases and J by 3 bases, with 9 bases between. Germline CDR1 and CDR2: MNHEY and SMNVEV (reference sequence). The CDR3 loop spans 14 amino acids. CDR3 coding DNA: TGTGCCAGCAGTTTATCCCGACAGTTCTACGAGCAGTACTTC. As protein: CASSLSRQFYEQYF.

J is TRBJ1-1 and V is TRBV5-6; D unresolved. The CDR3 runs 16 residues. Trimming cost V 0 bases and J 0 bases, with 12 bases left between them. Germline V gives CDR1 SGHDT, CDR2 YYEEEE. In DNA, the CDR3 is TGTGCCAGCAGCTTGGTAACGGTAAAAGTGAACACTGAAGCTTTCTTT. This gives the protein CASSLVTVKVNTEAFF.

The rearrangement uses TRBV7-2 and TRBJ2-3, with D possibly matching TRBD2 (6 bases). Germline lookup yields CDR1 SGHTA and CDR2 FQGNSA. The CDR3 extends over 15 amino acids. The V end lost 5 bases, the J end lost 4 bases, and 16 bases lay between the germline ends. CDR3 bases: TGTGCCAGCAGCCAGAGCCCAACTAGCCCAGATACGCAGTATTTT. Translating gives CASSQSPTSPDTQYF.

The J gene is TRBJ1-6, the V gene TRBV18; TRBD1 matches at 7 bases. This CDR3 is built from 16 residues. V was pared by 6 bases and J by 5 bases, with 10 bases of the junction left unmatched. Per the germline V gene, CDR1 is KGHSH and CDR2 is LQKENI. The DNA of the CDR3 is TGTGCCAGCTCCCCCCAGGGGGAATTGAATAATTCACCCCTCCACTTT. It codes for CASSPQGELNNSPLHF.

V is TRBV11-2 and J is TRBJ1-5; D is uncertain. Trimming took off 1 base at V and 6 bases at J, with 10 bases between the two ends. Germline V gene lookup returns CDR1 SGHAT and CDR2 FQNNGV. The CDR3 totals 14 residues. CDR3 bases: TGTGCCAGCAGCTTAGGACTGGTTAGTCAGCCCCAGCATTTT. This codes for CASSLGLVSQPQHF. Drawing the rest from reference TRBV11-2 and TRBJ1-5, the complete variable domain is EAGVAQSPRYKIIEKRQSVAFWCNPISGHATLYWYQQILGQGPKLLIQFQNNGVVDDSQLPKDRFSAERLKGVDSTLKIQPAKLEDSAVYLCASSLGLVSQPQHFGDGTRLSIL.

The chain joins TRBV6-2 or TRBV6-3 to TRBJ2-3, with 9 bases identical to TRBD2. The V segment lost 2 bases and the J segment 5 bases; nucleotides outside the gene matches: 2. Germline lookup yields CDR1 MNHEY and CDR2 SVGEGT. This CDR3 spans 14 amino acids. The CDR3 DNA reads TGTGCCAGCAGTTACACGCGGGGGGGAGATACGCAGTATTTT. As protein: CASSYTRGGDTQYF.

The CDR3 nucleotides are TGTGCCAGTACCCCGCAGGGGTCGTTGGGCTACACCTTC. Amino acids: CASTPQGSLGYTF. This chain connects TRBV19 to TRBJ1-2; D may be TRBD1 (6 bases). Trimming pared 7 bases from V and 8 bases from J, leaving 17 bases between. From germline, CDR1 is LNHDA and CDR2 SQIVND (reference sequence). The CDR3 has 13 residues.

This chain links TRBV5-1 with TRBJ2-1; D remains ambiguous. The CDR3 runs to 15 residues. The germline gives CDR1 SGHRS, CDR2 YFSETQ. The V end lost 0 bases, the J end lost 0 bases, and 7 bases lay between the germline ends. CDR3 DNA sequence: TGCGCCAGCAGCTTGGCCCAGCGCTCCTACAATGAGCAGTTCTTC. It encodes CASSLAQRSYNEQFF.

This clone has a single count. CDR3 loop: CASSLGAGQGIYNEQFF. The CDR3 DNA is TGTGCCAGCAGCTTAGGCGCGGGACAGGGAATATACAATGAGCAGTTCTTC. The rearrangement uses TRBV7-6 and TRBJ2-1, with TRBD1 identical over 9 bases. Trimming removed 1 base from V and 4 bases from J; junction bases left unmatched: 8. The CDR3 length is 17 residues. From germline, CDR1 is SGHVS and CDR2 FNYEAQ.

The V and J genes are TRBV15 and TRBJ1-1; no firm D call. V lost 0 bases and J lost 1, with 9 bases in between. CDR1 is LNHNV and CDR2 is YYDKDF in the germline V gene (reference sequence). This CDR3 has 15 amino acids. CDR3: CATSRDPTGNTEAFF. CDR3 DNA sequence: TGTGCCACCAGCAGAGATCCCACTGGGAACACTGAAGCTTTCTTT.

V and J are TRBV6-5 and TRBJ2-7; maybe TRBD2 (7 bases). CDR1 is MNHEY and CDR2 is SVGAGI in the germline V gene. V lost 6 bases, J lost 4 bases, and 13 bases lay in between. This CDR3 has 13 residues. The CDR3 protein is CASRGGVTYEQYF. CDR3 bases: TGTGCCAGCAGAGGGGGGGTTACGTACGAGCAGTACTTC.

This chain's CDR3 is CASSGTGGSYEQYF. Here the CDR3 DNA reads TGTGCCAGCAGTGGGACAGGGGGCAGCTACGAGCAGTACTTC. The chain carries TRBV2 and TRBJ2-7; 11 bases align to TRBD1. Germline V lookup: CDR1 SNHLY, CDR2 FYNNEI. CDR3 size: 14 residues. Trimming at V came to 4 bases and at J to 3 bases, leaving 2 bases not matched to a gene.